This paragraph covers one T cell receptor (beta chain) sequence. The sample originates from a study of cytomegalovirus exposure and HLA in healthy donors. Across the study: An earlier analysis identified under 130 million unique TCR beta sequences in some 170 million T cells.

Germline loops: CDR1 SGHRS, CDR2 YFSETQ. V was trimmed by 1 base and J by 0 bases, leaving 11 bases between them. CDR3 length equals 17 residues. Amplification used 60 Vbeta primers and 13 Jbeta primers. Produced via immunoSEQ multiplex PCR; TCRdb's table is partial and in-frame only. Here the sample spans 150,000 or so clones, 70% to 90% being singletons. V usage is TRBV5-1 and J usage is TRBJ2-6; D ambiguous. The clonotype comes from a man between 18 and 35 years old in good health and CMV-seropositive. Sample: PBMCs. The CDR3 here is CASSLITALSGANVLTF. The CDR3 DNA reads as TGCGCCAGCAGCTTGATCACAGCCCTCTCTGGGGCCAACGTCCTGACTTTC.